This T cell receptor (beta chain) was recorded in a study of human T cells and chemical hapten exposure. General study results and limits: Expanded TCRs showed more large CDR3 clusters than pre-sensitization or healthy control sets.

Time point indicated: patch test 1, 2 weeks after DPC sensitization. Treatment given: therapeutic diphenylcyclopropenone sensitization with weekly scalp DPC. Blood draws came before every patch-test application. With respect to this clonotype: Its cognate antigen is unknown.

Original analysis: A per-sample median of about 100,000 TCRs was observed, with counts ranging from roughly 23,224 to 700,000. TCRdb itself ran the RACE reads through MiXCR, one entry per CDR3 protein. TCRdb, not the original authors, processed these V and J calls. Of about 340,000 distinct CDR3 sequences listed, around 7% are singletons. This CDR3 is 15 amino acids long. Germline CDR1 is SEHNR and CDR2 is FQNEAQ (reference sequence). V dropped 6 bases and J dropped 4 bases, with 13 bases sitting between them. Here the sequenced sample was whole blood, taken in connection with sensitization to the hapten diphenylcyclopropenone (DPC). This chain uses TRBV7-9 with TRBJ1-6, with unresolved D. This receptor was obtained from a woman between 18 and 30 years old with alopecia areata. Some clones in this sample may be carry-over from other donors' samples. The CDR3 protein is CASRSQALYNSPLHF. The CDR3 bases are TGTGCCAGCAGGTCGCAGGCCCTATATAATTCACCCCTCCACTTT. The complete variable domain, with remaining parts taken from reference TRBV7-9 and TRBJ1-6, reads DTGVSQNPRHKITKRGQNVTFRCDPISEHNRLYWYRQTLGQGPEFLTYFQNEAQLEKSRLLSDRFSAERPKGSFSTLEIQRTEQGDSAMYLCASRSQALYNSPLHFGNGTRLTVT.